Below are 23 T cell receptor beta chains sequenced from a single sample in a study of identical twins. TCRdb re-called the 5' RACE reads through MiXCR, storing one row per CDR3 protein. The table lists some 440,000 distinct CDR3 sequences, more than 20% of them singletons, with about 2.7% in the top ten. This same sample was also taken into another study, of T cells expressing NK-cell markers.

The sequenced material came from CD4+ T cells sorted from blood. Receptor source: a woman between 18 and 29 years old in good health.

The genes are TRBV4-3 and TRBJ2-1; D gene ambiguous. Germline loops: CDR1 LGHNA, CDR2 YSLEER. The ends were cut back, 0 bases at V and 10 bases at J, with 10 bases in the middle. This CDR3 comprises 13 residues. In DNA form, the CDR3 reads TGCGCCAGCAGCCAAGAGCCCTATAGAGAGCAGTTCTTC. As protein: CASSQEPYREQFF.

V and J are TRBV4-2 and TRBJ2-1, with 8 bases identical to TRBD2. V lost 0 bases, J lost 9 bases, and 10 bases stayed unmatched. From germline, CDR1 is LGHNA and CDR2 YNFKEQ. The CDR3 consists of 16 residues. Written as DNA, the CDR3 is TGTGCCAGCAGCCAAGAGGTTGGGCGGGGGGCGAGTGAGCAGTTCTTC. This sequence encodes CASSQEVGRGASEQFF.

This CDR3 is CSAIQGSWQQYF. In DNA, the CDR3 is TGCAGCGCTATACAGGGATCGTGGCAGCAGTACTTC. J is TRBJ2-7 and V is TRBV29-1; a possible D gene is TRBD1 (6 bases). Deletions cut 7 bases from V and 8 bases from J, with 18 bases between. There are 12 residues in the CDR3. Looked up from germline, CDR1 is SQVTM and CDR2 is ANQGSEA.

This clonotype has more than one count but fewer than ten. The chain recombines TRBV20-1 with TRBJ1-1; D gene ambiguous. There are 15 residues in the CDR3. Germline values: CDR1 DFQATT, CDR2 SNEGSKA (reference sequence). The germline V and J ends were trimmed by 1 base and 0 bases, with 12 bases remaining between them. For the CDR3, the DNA is TGCAGTGCTAGAGGGCGGGGTGCGGTGAACACTGAAGCTTTCTTT. Translating it yields CSARGRGAVNTEAFF.

The chain couples TRBV20-1 to TRBJ2-7, with D hard to call. Germline assignment: CDR1 DFQATT and CDR2 SNEGSKA (reference sequence). Between the trimmed V and J ends, which lost 1 base and 4 bases, there was a span of 11 bases. The CDR3 covers 13 residues. CDR3 sequence (DNA): TGCAGTGCTAGAGTAGGCCGTGGTTACGAGCAGTACTTC. Translating gives CSARVGRGYEQYF.

The chain uses TRBV6-2 or TRBV6-3 and TRBJ2-7; no definite D call. This CDR3 is 14 amino acids long. Between the trimmed V and J ends, which lost 0 bases and 3 bases, there was a span of 9 bases. Germline V gene lookup returns CDR1 MNHEY and CDR2 SVGEGT. CDR3 DNA: TGTGCCAGCAGTTACTCCAGGCCCGTCTACGAGCAGTACTTC. Amino acid sequence: CASSYSRPVYEQYF.

This clonotype was detected only a few times. The rearrangement joins TRBV29-1 to TRBJ1-1; 7 bases fit TRBD1. This CDR3 region has 13 residues. Germline V gene sequence: CDR1 SQVTM, CDR2 ANQGSEA. Trimming at V came to 7 bases and at J to 4 bases, leaving 9 bases not matched to a gene. CDR3 nucleotide sequence: TGCAGCGCAGCCGGGACAGAGGGCACTGAAGCTTTCTTT. Translating it yields CSAAGTEGTEAFF.

The rearrangement links TRBV18 to TRBJ2-7, with D perhaps given as TRBD1 or TRBD2 (5 bases each). The CDR3 is made up of 14 amino acids. Germline assignment: CDR1 KGHSH and CDR2 LQKENI. Trimming left V 3 bases short and J 2 bases short, with 11 bases between. The CDR3 loop reads CASSPGDGAYEQYF. The DNA for the CDR3 is TGTGCCAGCTCACCGGGGGACGGAGCCTACGAGCAGTACTTC.

The CDR3, as DNA: TGTGCCAGCAGTGACGGGACAGGGATTGAAGCTTTCTTT. This translates into CASSDGTGIEAFF. The chain couples TRBV12-3 or TRBV12-4 to TRBJ1-1; TRBD1 matches at 9 bases. After removal of 5 bases from V and 7 bases from J, the junction contained 5 bases not matched to a gene. The CDR3 is 13 amino acids.

The chain combines TRBV6-1 with TRBJ2-7; D might be TRBD2 (6 bases). V lost 5 bases and J lost 9, with 11 bases in between. Germline CDR1 reads MNHNS; CDR2 reads SASEGT. The CDR3 has 11 residues. For the CDR3, the DNA is TGTGCCAGCAGTATTCAGGGAGGGCAGTACTTC. Protein: CASSIQGGQYF.

This clonotype occurred a few times. V gene TRBV6-5 combines with J gene TRBJ1-1; D call uncertain. Trimming removed 0 bases from V and 10 bases from J, with 24 bases in between. The CDR3 covers 17 residues. Per the germline V gene, CDR1 is MNHEY and CDR2 is SVGAGI. CDR3 coding DNA: TGTGCCAGCAGTTACTCCATAAAAGGGCCGAGAGCAGTTGGAGCTTTCTTT. This translates into CASSYSIKGPRAVGAFF.

The chain employs TRBV5-1 and TRBJ2-3, with 13 bases matching TRBD2. V lost 4 bases, J lost 2 bases, and 7 bases stayed unmatched. CDR1 is SGHRS and CDR2 is YFSETQ in the germline V gene. The CDR3 runs to 17 residues. The chain's CDR3 is CASSATSGGMITDTQYF. Written as DNA, the CDR3 is TGCGCCAGCAGCGCGACTAGCGGGGGGATGATCACAGATACGCAGTATTTT. Based on the CDR3 plus reference TRBV5-1 and TRBJ2-3, the full variable domain is KAGVTQTPRYLIKTRGQQVTLSCSPISGHRSVSWYQQTPGQGLQFLFEYFSETQRNKGNFPGRFSGRQFSNSRSEMNVSTLELGDSALYLCASSATSGGMITDTQYFGPGTRLTVL.

V gene TRBV6-2 or TRBV6-3 combines with J gene TRBJ2-2; no clear D. The CDR3 has 12 residues. Germline V gene lookup returns CDR1 MNHEY and CDR2 SVGEGT. V shed 7 bases and J shed 0 bases, with 3 bases lying between them. CDR3 loop: CASTTNTGELFF. The CDR3 bases are TGTGCCAGCACGACGAACACCGGGGAGCTGTTTTTT.

In this sample, this clonotype turned up a few times. The chain is built from TRBV15 and TRBJ1-1; D unresolved. CDR3 length: 14 residues. The germline CDR1 and CDR2 sequences are LNHNV and YYDKDF (reference sequence). Trimming removed 3 bases from V and 0 bases from J, with 8 bases in between. CDR3 sequence: CATSSYIMNTEAFF. In DNA, the CDR3 is TGTGCCACCAGCAGCTACATTATGAACACTGAAGCTTTCTTT.

This clonotype has just a few counts. The rearrangement links TRBV10-3 to TRBJ2-3; weak D call: TRBD2 (5 bases). CDR1 and CDR2 (germline): ENHRY, SYGVKD. The CDR3 length is 14 residues. Trimming removed 3 bases at V and 7 bases at J, with 14 bases between. The CDR3 is CAISDRVLVNTQYF. In nucleotides, the CDR3 is TGTGCCATCAGTGACCGCGTACTAGTGAATACGCAGTATTTT.

In this sample, this clonotype turned up many times. J is TRBJ2-1 and V is TRBV4-3; the match to TRBD2 covers 10 bases. The CDR3 consists of 16 residues. Germline lookup yields CDR1 LGHNA and CDR2 YSLEER. Unmatched junction bases numbered 8, after V lost 1 base and J lost 8 bases. In nucleotides, the CDR3 is TGCGCCAGCAGCCAAGCCCTAGCGGGAGAAGGTCATGAGCAGTTCTTC. Its translation is CASSQALAGEGHEQFF.

This CDR3 is CASSIGLGLLQYF. Here the CDR3 DNA reads TGTGCCAGCTCGATCGGACTAGGCTTGCTGCAGTACTTC. The gene calls are TRBV6-1 and TRBJ2-7; TRBD2 matches 7 bases. The length of the CDR3 is 13 residues. Germline CDR1 MNHNS, CDR2 SASEGT. The J segment lost 9 bases and the V segment lost 8 bases, leaving 13 bases of the junction unmatched.

The CDR3 protein is CASSETGTTGELFF. CDR3 DNA: TGTGCCAGCAGCGAGACAGGCACCACCGGGGAGCTGTTTTTT. V usage is TRBV9 and J usage is TRBJ2-2; D is possibly TRBD1 (6 bases). With 3 bases removed from V and 4 bases from J, the gap between germline ends came to 10 bases. The CDR3 loop spans 14 amino acids. Germline V CDR1 and CDR2: SGDLS, YYNGEE.

The V and J genes are TRBV5-6 and TRBJ2-5; 11 bases line up with TRBD2. The junction had 6 bases not matched to a gene; V was cut back by 3 bases and J by 5 bases. Germline V gene sequence: CDR1 SGHDT, CDR2 YYEEEE. CDR3 length equals 15 residues. CDR3 sequence reads: CASSSLAGGGETQYF. The DNA of the CDR3 is TGTGCCAGCAGCTCGCTAGCGGGAGGTGGGGAGACCCAGTACTTC.

This clonotype has just a few counts. This sequence joins TRBV2 and TRBJ1-1; a possible D gene is TRBD1 (5 bases). From germline, CDR1 is SNHLY and CDR2 FYNNEI. Trimming took 6 bases from V and 0 from J, leaving 11 bases between them. The CDR3 has 14 amino acids. CDR3 DNA: TGTGCCAGCAGCCCGGGACTCATGAACACTGAAGCTTTCTTT. Translating gives CASSPGLMNTEAFF.

The chain couples TRBV7-2 to TRBJ2-1, with a weak D call TRBD1 (6 bases). V lost 3 bases, J lost 9 bases, and 12 bases lay in between. This CDR3 has 13 residues. Germline CDR1 and CDR2: SGHTA and FQGNSA. The CDR3 sequence is CASSFTGTAEQFF. CDR3 sequence (DNA): TGTGCCAGCAGCTTTACAGGGACCGCTGAGCAGTTCTTC.

This clonotype showed up just a few times. The chain combines TRBV12-3 or TRBV12-4 with TRBJ2-7, with a tentative D call TRBD1 (5 bases). Trimming cost V 4 bases and J 3 bases, with 13 bases left between them. CDR3 size: 14 residues. CDR3 nucleotides: TGTGCCAGCAGTTCCAGGGTGTCCAACTACGAGCAGTACTTC. It is translated as CASSSRVSNYEQYF.

This clonotype was seen only once. The chain uses TRBV12-3 or TRBV12-4 and TRBJ2-6; the match to TRBD1 covers 8 bases. This CDR3 is built from 17 residues. The V and J ends lost 5 bases and 2 bases, in that order; junction bases with no gene match: 8. Here the CDR3 reads CASSIGQGDPGANVLTF. Written as DNA, the CDR3 is TGTGCCAGCAGTATAGGACAGGGTGATCCTGGGGCCAACGTCCTGACTTTC.